The 2 T cell receptor beta chains presented below share a single source sample, sequenced in a study of T cells in localized non-small cell lung cancer (dated by TCRdb to 2019 to 2021). Library preparation was by the immunoSEQ multiplex PCR assay. The table was pulled from immuneACCESS by TCRdb, which kept in-frame rearrangements only. Such tables lose some clones; where checked, under half of the loss comes from unresolved V genes, and the rest has no known cause. The sample table holds about 11,000 clones, of which roughly 90% were seen once. The ten largest clones capture around 13% of the sample. The sequences come from peripheral blood, collected before any cancer treatment. The receptor set was obtained from a male donor aged 60 or over with stage III lung adenocarcinoma.

As for this clone: The junction shows a germline mismatch at one end, possibly a read error. This chain links TRBV6-1 with TRBJ2-5, with a possible D match to TRBD1 (7 bases). Germline loops: CDR1 MNHNS, CDR2 SASEGT. The CDR3 spans 13 residues. CDR3 bases: TGTGCCAGCAGTGAAGCGGGTGGAGACAGGGAGGACTTC. Its protein product is CASSEAGGDREDF.

The chain carries TRBV27 and TRBJ1-5; TRBD1 is a possible D gene (6 bases). V dropped 5 bases and J dropped 9 bases, with 14 bases sitting between them. From germline, CDR1 is MNHEY and CDR2 SMNVEV (reference sequence). There are 13 residues in the CDR3. In DNA form, the CDR3 reads TGTGCCAGCAGTACAGGGCCGGGGGGGCCCCAGCATTTT. Protein: CASSTGPGGPQHF.